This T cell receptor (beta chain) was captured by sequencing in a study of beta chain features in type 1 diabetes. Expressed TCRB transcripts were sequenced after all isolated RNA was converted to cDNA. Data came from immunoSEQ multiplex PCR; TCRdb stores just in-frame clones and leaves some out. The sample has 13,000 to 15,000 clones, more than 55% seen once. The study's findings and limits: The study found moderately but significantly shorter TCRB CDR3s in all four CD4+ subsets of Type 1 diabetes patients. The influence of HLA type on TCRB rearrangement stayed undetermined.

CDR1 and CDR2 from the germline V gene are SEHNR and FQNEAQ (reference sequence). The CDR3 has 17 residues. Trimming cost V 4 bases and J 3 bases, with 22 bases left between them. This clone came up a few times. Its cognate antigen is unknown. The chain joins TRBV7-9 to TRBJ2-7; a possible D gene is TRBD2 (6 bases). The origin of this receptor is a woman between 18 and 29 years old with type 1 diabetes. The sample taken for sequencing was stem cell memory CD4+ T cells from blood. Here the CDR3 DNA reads TGTGCCAGCAGCTCGGGGGACGTCTCAGATCTCCGCTACGAGCAGTACTTC. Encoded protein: CASSSGDVSDLRYEQYF.